This T cell receptor (beta chain) is from a study of OX40 agonist ivuxolimab in advanced cancers. Study-wide results and limits: The study did not work out the antigen specificity of the expanded peripheral T cells.

As regards this clone: What it binds is not known.

Data came from immunoSEQ multiplex PCR; TCRdb stores just in-frame clones and leaves some out. This table holds under 20,000 clones, 75% to 85% found once. The receptor comes from an adult with an advanced solid tumor such as melanoma, head and neck, liver or kidney cancer. Sequences were derived from CD4+ or CD8+ T cells sorted from blood, sampled in a trial of the OX40 agonist ivuxolimab.

The CDR3 region has the DNA TGTGCCAGTAGTACAATCGGTAGCACAGATACGCAGTATTTT. Translated: CASSTIGSTDTQYF. The chain employs TRBV19 and TRBJ2-3; D not certain. Looked up from germline, CDR1 is LNHDA and CDR2 is SQIVND (reference sequence). CDR3 size: 14 residues. The V gene lost 4 bases and the J gene lost 0 bases, with 8 bases spanning the gap. The complete variable domain, with remaining parts taken from reference TRBV19 and TRBJ2-3, reads DGGITQSPKYLFRKEGQNVTLSCEQNLNHDAMYWYRQDPGQGLRLIYYSQIVNDFQKGDIAEGYSVSREKKESFPLTVTSAQKNPTAFYLCASSTIGSTDTQYFGPGTRLTVL.